This TCR beta chain was captured by sequencing in a study of spatial heterogeneity in lung cancer (dated by TCRdb to about 2019). Study-wide context: Beta-chain transcripts were consistently detected in greater numbers than alpha-chain transcripts, which likely reflected higher beta-chain transcript abundance. Nonsynonymous mutation counts, determined by whole-exome sequencing of tumor tissue, were related to features of the TCR repertoire. In the raw uncorrected reads, each unique combination of TCR and UMI appeared on average more than ten times. In non-small cell lung cancer, the study made a quantitative comparison of TCR alpha and beta repertoires among multiple tumor regions, matched nontumor lung and blood. At surgery, hundreds of tumor regions, approximately 64 matched nontumor lung samples and 45 to 60 PBMC samples were TCR-sequenced for both alpha and beta chains.

The library came from 5' RACE. TCRdb names NextSeq 500 as the instrument used. The TCR library protocol attached a unique molecular identifier to each TCR cDNA molecule to allow correction of PCR and sequencing errors. The original methods were these. TCR identification, UMI-based error correction and CDR3 extraction were all carried out with Decombinator tools. TCRs above a frequency of 2 per 1,000, corresponding to the top 1% of the tumor frequency distribution, were defined as expanded. Renyi diversity was calculated using the R vegan package after each repertoire was subsampled 100 times to 5,000 TCRs. To build CDR3 similarity networks, amino acid triplet string-kernel similarity was used, and CDR3s were connected when their pairwise similarity was above 0.82. The raw public data were reprocessed by TCRdb itself: fastp quality trimming at Q25, MiXCR clonotype calling, in-frame beta chains only. CDR3 protein sequences are deduplicated, and each keeps its most common genes and DNA. The V and J calls reflect TCRdb's pipeline rather than the authors' work. For this sample there are about 53,000 distinct CDR3 sequences; under 7.5% appear just once. Clones ranked in the top ten supply 2.9% of the sample.

The sample's time point label, in plain terms: sample taken at primary tumor resection. Without any cell sorting, TCR sequencing was performed on whole RNA extracted either from tumor and nontumor lung tissue or from cryopreserved PBMC samples. Samples were obtained from 65 to 90 patients with early-stage, untreated non-small cell lung cancer from the lung TRACERx cohort. Only patients for whom sufficient RNA was available from at least two tumor regions were selected for TCR sequencing. What the research found in general, with its limitations: Ubiquitous expanded tumor TCRs were detected in blood more often at tumor resection than at routine follow-up. Confirming at a functional level the hypothesis that regional TCRs recognize regional mutations was considered to require additional single-cell paired TCR alpha and beta sequencing.

This clonotype was recorded many times. Its antigen is unknown. No much larger clone is present one base from it, and per-base qualities are unavailable. The starting material was PBMCs, obtained at surgery. This TCR was sampled from a female donor with early-stage non-small cell lung cancer.

The DNA sequence follows: TGCAGCGTGGACAGTTCAGATACGCAGTATTTT. It specifies CSVDSSDTQYF. Recombination linked TRBV29-1 to TRBJ2-3; matching of 6 bases hints at TRBD1 as the D gene. The CDR3, cysteine through phenylalanine, is 11 amino acids long. Just CDR3 DNA is preserved here, 33 bases in frame from base 1. Taken from the germline V gene, the CDR1 and CDR2 loops are SQVTM and ANQGSEA. The trim is 6 bases for V and 4 bases for J, with a gap of 8 bases between the germline ends.